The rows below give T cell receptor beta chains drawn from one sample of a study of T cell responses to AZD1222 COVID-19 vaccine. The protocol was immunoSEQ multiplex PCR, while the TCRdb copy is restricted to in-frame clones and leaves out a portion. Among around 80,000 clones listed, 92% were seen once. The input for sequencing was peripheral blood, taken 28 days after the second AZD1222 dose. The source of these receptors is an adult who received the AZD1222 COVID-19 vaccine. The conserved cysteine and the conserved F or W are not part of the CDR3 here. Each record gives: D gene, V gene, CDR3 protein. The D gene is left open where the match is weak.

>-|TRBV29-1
SVIKPGRSTEAF
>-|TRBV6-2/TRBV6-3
ASSYSTSTDTQY
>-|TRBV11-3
ASSQPSGNEQF
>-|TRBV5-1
ASSLAIGVNELGYT
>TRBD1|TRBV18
ASSRTGANYGYT
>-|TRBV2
ASRGQSNTGELF
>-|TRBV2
ASSEARYGYT
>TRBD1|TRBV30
AWSEVGTGAGEKLF
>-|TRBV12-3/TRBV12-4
ASSLGHSGEQF
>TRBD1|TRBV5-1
ASSSQGARYNEQF
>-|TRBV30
AWGRGVGTDTQY
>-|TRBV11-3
ASSLGETQY
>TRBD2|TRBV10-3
AIRKLAGGHEQY
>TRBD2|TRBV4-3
ASSQGPSGRSDTQY
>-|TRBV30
AWSVNGYNSPLH
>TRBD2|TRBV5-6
ACTGTSDTGELF
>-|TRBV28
ASLGAGVYGYT
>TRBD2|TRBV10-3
AISGATSGSLGTDTQY
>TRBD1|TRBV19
ASSQGARPKNHANTGELF
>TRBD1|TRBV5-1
ASSVLGTGSNEQF
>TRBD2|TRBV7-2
ASSPGLAGGQETQY
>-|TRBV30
AWSAGPNTEAF
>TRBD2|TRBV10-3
AGRAGGTDTQY
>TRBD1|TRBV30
AWSVGQGSSNQPQH
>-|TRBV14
ASSQARNSPLH
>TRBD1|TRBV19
ASGTGEDNQPQH
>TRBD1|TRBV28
ASINSGTGSQSQH
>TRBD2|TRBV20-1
SARGRTSAV
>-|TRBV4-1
ASSQAGSLNTEAF
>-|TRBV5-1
ASSPGGPYSNQPQH
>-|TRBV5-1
ASSLWGAEETQY
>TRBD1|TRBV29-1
SARDRDQPQH
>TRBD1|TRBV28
ASSSPHLTGGAF
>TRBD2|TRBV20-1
SASTSGSSYNEQF
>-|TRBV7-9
ASSSLGQF
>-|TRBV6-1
ASSERPDIQY
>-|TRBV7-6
ASSLGGEAH
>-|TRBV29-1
SAESPGYGYT
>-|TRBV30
AWSREGSAF
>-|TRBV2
ASSRHSNNQPQH
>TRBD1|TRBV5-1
ASSVKVGQPTMPS
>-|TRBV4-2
ASSQNRVGYGYT
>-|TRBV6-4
ASSERDNTEAF
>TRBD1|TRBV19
ASSEDRVGYT
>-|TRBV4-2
ASSLKLGGQGYTIY
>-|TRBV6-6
ASSYSSWEQY